The clone carrying this T cell receptor beta chain was seen a handful of times. This table comes from immunoSEQ multiplex PCR, and its TCRdb copy is limited to in-frame clones, with some not included. This sample carries 4,500 to 5,000 clones, approximately 13% of them seen once, and the ten largest clones take 25%. The V and J ends lost 2 bases and 0 bases respectively, with 5 bases between them. CDR3 length: 15 amino acids. The germline gives CDR1 MNHNS, CDR2 SASEGT. This sample was included in a study of tumour-infiltrating T cells in Burkitt lymphoma. This sequence joins TRBV6-1 and TRBJ2-6; D gene unclear. This sequence was found in a human donor with Burkitt lymphoma. The sample taken for sequencing was tumor tissue. For the CDR3, the DNA is TGTGCCAGCAGTGAAATCATCTCTGGGGCCAACGTCCTGACTTTC. Its protein is CASSEIISGANVLTF.